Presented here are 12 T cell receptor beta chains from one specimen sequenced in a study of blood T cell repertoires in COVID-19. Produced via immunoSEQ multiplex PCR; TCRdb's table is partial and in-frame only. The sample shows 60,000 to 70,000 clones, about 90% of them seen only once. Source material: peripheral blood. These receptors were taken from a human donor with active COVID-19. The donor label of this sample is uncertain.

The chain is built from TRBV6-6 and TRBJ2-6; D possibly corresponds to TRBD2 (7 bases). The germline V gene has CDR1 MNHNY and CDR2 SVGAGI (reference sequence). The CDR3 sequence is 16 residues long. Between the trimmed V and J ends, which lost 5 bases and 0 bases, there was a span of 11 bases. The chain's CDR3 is CASSRGADSGANVLTF. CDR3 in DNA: TGTGCCAGCAGTCGGGGGGCCGACTCTGGGGCCAACGTCCTGACTTTC.

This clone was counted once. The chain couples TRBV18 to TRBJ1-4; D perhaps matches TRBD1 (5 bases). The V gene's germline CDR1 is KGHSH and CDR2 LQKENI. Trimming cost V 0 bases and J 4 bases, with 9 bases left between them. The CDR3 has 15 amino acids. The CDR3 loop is CASSPPDSYNEKLFF. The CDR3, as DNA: TGTGCCAGCTCACCACCCGACAGCTATAATGAAAAACTGTTTTTT.

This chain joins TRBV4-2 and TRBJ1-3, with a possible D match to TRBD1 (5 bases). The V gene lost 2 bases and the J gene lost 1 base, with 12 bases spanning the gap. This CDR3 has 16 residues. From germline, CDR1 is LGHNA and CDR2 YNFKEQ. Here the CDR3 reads CASSQQARGSGNTIYF. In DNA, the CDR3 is TGTGCCAGCAGCCAACAGGCCCGGGGGTCTGGAAACACCATATATTTT.

The CDR3 loop is CASSQKAGGPGEQYF. CDR3 bases: TGCGCCAGCAGCCAAAAAGCGGGAGGGCCCGGCGAGCAGTACTTC. This chain joins TRBV4-3 and TRBJ2-7; 10 bases map to TRBD2. The length of the CDR3 is 15 residues. Germline CDR1 is LGHNA and CDR2 is YSLEER. V was clipped by 2 bases and J by 6 bases; unmatched bases: 7.

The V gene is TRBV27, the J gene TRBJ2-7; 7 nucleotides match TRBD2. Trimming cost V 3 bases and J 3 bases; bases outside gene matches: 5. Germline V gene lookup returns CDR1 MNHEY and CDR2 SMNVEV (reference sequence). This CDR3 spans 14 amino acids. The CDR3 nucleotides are TGTGCCAGCAGTTTGTGGCCTAGCGGCTACGAGCAGTACTTC. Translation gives CASSLWPSGYEQYF.

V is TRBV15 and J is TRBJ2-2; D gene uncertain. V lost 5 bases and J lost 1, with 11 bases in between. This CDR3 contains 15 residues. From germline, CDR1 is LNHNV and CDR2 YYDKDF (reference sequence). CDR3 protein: CATSASRQNTGELFF. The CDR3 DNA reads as TGTGCCACCAGCGCTTCACGACAGAACACCGGGGAGCTGTTTTTT.

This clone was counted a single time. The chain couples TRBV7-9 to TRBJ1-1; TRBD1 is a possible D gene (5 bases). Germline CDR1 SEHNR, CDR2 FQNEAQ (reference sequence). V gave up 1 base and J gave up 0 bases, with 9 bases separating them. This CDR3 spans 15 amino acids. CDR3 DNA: TGTGCCAGCAGCTTAGGTGCAGGGTTGAACACTGAAGCTTTCTTT. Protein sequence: CASSLGAGLNTEAFF. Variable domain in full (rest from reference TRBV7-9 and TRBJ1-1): DTGVSQNPRHKITKRGQNVTFRCDPISEHNRLYWYRQTLGQGPEFLTYFQNEAQLEKSRLLSDRFSAERPKGSFSTLEIQRTEQGDSAMYLCASSLGAGLNTEAFFGQGTRLTVV.

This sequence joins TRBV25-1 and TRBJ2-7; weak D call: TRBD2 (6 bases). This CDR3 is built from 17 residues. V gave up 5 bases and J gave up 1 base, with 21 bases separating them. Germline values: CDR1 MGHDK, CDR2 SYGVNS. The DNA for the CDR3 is TGTGCCAGCAGTCCCCCTGGGCTGGGCCGGGGGTCCTACGAGCAGTACTTC. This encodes CASSPPGLGRGSYEQYF.

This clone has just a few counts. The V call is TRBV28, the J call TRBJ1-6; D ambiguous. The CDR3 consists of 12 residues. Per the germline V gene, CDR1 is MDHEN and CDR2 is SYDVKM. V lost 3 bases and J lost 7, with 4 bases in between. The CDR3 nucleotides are TGTGCCAGCAGTTTCAGGAATTCACCCCTCCACTTT. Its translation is CASSFRNSPLHF.

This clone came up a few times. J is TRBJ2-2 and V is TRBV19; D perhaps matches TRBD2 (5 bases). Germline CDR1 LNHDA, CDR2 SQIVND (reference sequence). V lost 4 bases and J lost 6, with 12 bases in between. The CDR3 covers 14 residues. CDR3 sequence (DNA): TGTGCCAGTAGTACCCTTACTAGTTCCGGGGAGCTGTTTTTT. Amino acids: CASSTLTSSGELFF.

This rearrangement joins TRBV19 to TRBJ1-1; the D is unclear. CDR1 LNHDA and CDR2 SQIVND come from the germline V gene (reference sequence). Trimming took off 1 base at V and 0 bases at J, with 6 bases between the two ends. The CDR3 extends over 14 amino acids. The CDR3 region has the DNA TGTGCCAGTAGTATAGGGCTTGTGAACACTGAAGCTTTCTTT. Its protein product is CASSIGLVNTEAFF.

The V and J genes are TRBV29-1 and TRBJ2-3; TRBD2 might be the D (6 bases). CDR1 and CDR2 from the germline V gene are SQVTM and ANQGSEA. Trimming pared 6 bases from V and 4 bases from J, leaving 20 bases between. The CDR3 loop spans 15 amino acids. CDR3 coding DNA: TGCAGCGTGGCCGGGAGAGAAGCGAGGTCAGATACGCAGTATTTT. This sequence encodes CSVAGREARSDTQYF.